Below are 23 T cell receptor beta chains sequenced from a single sample in a study of beta chain features in type 1 diabetes. Sequenced material consisted of expressed TCRB transcripts (all of the isolated RNA was reverse transcribed). Data came from immunoSEQ multiplex PCR; TCRdb stores just in-frame clones and leaves some out. Here the sample spans around 280,000 clones, about 8.5% being singletons. The sequenced sample consisted of central memory CD4+ T cells from blood. The receptors originated from a woman younger than 30 in good health.

This clone was detected a few times. The chain is built from TRBV7-2 and TRBJ2-5; TRBD2 agrees at 7 bases. Unmatched junction bases numbered 9, after V lost 1 base and J lost 4 bases. The germline gives CDR1 SGHTA, CDR2 FQGNSA. The CDR3 extends over 16 amino acids. This CDR3 reads CASSLGTAGRIETQYF. The CDR3 DNA is TGTGCCAGCAGCTTAGGCACAGCGGGGCGTATAGAGACCCAGTACTTC.

The chain combines TRBV27 with TRBJ1-2, with D possibly TRBD1 on 5 matching bases. The germline V gene encodes CDR1 MNHEY and CDR2 SMNVEV (reference sequence). The germline V and J ends were trimmed by 4 bases and 3 bases, with 15 bases remaining between them. The length of the CDR3 is 15 residues. The CDR3 reads CASSSPGSSHYGYTF. In nucleotides, the CDR3 is TGTGCCAGCAGTTCCCCAGGGTCGAGCCACTATGGCTACACCTTC.

The chain is built from TRBV7-9 and TRBJ2-4, with 8 bases that match TRBD1. J gave up 7 bases and V 1 base, and 6 bases lay outside the gene matches. The germline CDR1 and CDR2 sequences are SEHNR and FQNEAQ (reference sequence). The CDR3 totals 15 residues. Written as DNA, the CDR3 is TGTGCCAGCAGCTTAGAGTCGACAGGGGCCAACATTCAGTACTTC. Translation: CASSLESTGANIQYF.

The table lists this clone with a few counts. V and J are TRBV6-6 and TRBJ2-3; 10 bases agree with TRBD1. Germline V gives CDR1 MNHNY, CDR2 SVGAGI (reference sequence). The CDR3 is 14 amino acids. With 5 bases clipped from V and 8 bases from J, the junction kept 7 bases outside the gene matches. The CDR3 loop reads CASSVGTGASTQYF. In DNA, the CDR3 is TGTGCCAGCAGTGTGGGGACAGGGGCTAGTACGCAGTATTTT.

The chain uses TRBV7-7 and TRBJ2-2; 8 positions match TRBD1. Looked up from germline, CDR1 is SSHAT and CDR2 is FNYEAQ (reference sequence). The CDR3 length is 14 residues. CDR3 loop: CARPRTGKTGELFF. CDR3 DNA sequence: TGTGCTCGACCGAGGACAGGGAAAACCGGGGAGCTGTTTTTT.

The genes are TRBV25-1 and TRBJ2-7, with a possible D match to TRBD1 (7 bases). Trimming pared 4 bases from V and 1 base from J, leaving 17 bases between. This CDR3 is built from 16 residues. Germline V lookup: CDR1 MGHDK, CDR2 SYGVNS. CDR3 region: CASSGRGQLTSYEQYF. CDR3 in DNA: TGTGCCAGCAGTGGGAGGGGACAGCTTACTTCCTACGAGCAGTACTTC.

There are many counts of this clone. This sequence joins TRBV5-6 and TRBJ2-1; TRBD2 matches 7 bases. This CDR3 has 15 residues. V trimming: 4 bases; J trimming: 8 bases; junction bases outside the gene matches: 12. Looked up from germline, CDR1 is SGHDT and CDR2 is YYEEEE. The CDR3 reads CASSGAGRARDEQFF. The CDR3 bases are TGTGCCAGCAGCGGAGCGGGGAGGGCCCGCGATGAGCAGTTCTTC.

The chain is built from TRBV7-2 and TRBJ1-5; weak D call: TRBD1 (5 bases). Trimming stripped 3 bases from V and 1 base from J, with 13 bases between. Germline V gene sequence: CDR1 SGHTA, CDR2 FQGNSA. This CDR3 is 16 amino acids long. The CDR3 nucleotides read TGTGCCAGCAGCTTCGGGGGTAGTGGGAGCAATCAGCCCCAGCATTTT. It is translated as CASSFGGSGSNQPQHF.

The J gene is TRBJ2-4, the V gene TRBV6-5; D remains ambiguous. The CDR3 totals 13 residues. Trimming stripped 7 bases from V and 6 bases from J, with 13 bases between. Germline CDR1 is MNHEY and CDR2 is SVGAGI. The CDR3 bases are TGTGCCAGCACCCCCAACGTCGGAAACATTCAGTACTTC. It is translated as CASTPNVGNIQYF.

Only a few counts were recorded for this clone. This rearrangement joins TRBV18 to TRBJ2-5; D gene unclear. The germline gives CDR1 KGHSH, CDR2 LQKENI. V was trimmed by 0 bases and J by 3 bases, leaving 8 bases between them. This CDR3 has 14 residues. CDR3 bases: TGTGCCAGCTCACCACCAACCGCGGAAGAGACCCAGTACTTC. It specifies CASSPPTAEETQYF.

This clone showed up just a few times. The CDR3 DNA reads TGTGCCAGCAGTTCAGGGCAGTGGAACGAGCAGTACTTC. Translation: CASSSGQWNEQYF. The chain couples TRBV6-5 to TRBJ2-7; a weak D match, TRBD1 (5 bases). V was cut by 4 bases and J by 5 bases, with 12 bases left in between. The CDR3 covers 13 residues. CDR1 MNHEY and CDR2 SVGAGI come from the germline V gene.

This clone has just a few counts. V gene TRBV5-4 combines with J gene TRBJ1-3; tentatively, D is TRBD1 (5 bases). Germline CDR1 reads SGHNT; CDR2 reads YYREEE (reference sequence). CDR3 size: 14 residues. V was trimmed by 2 bases and J by 0 bases, leaving 6 bases between them. CDR3 sequence reads: CASSLQDSGNTIYF. The CDR3 DNA is TGTGCCAGCAGCTTACAGGACTCTGGAAACACCATATATTTT.

The rearrangement uses TRBV5-4 and TRBJ1-2; D is unclear. Germline V gene data show CDR1 as SGHNT and CDR2 as YYREEE (reference sequence). Trimming took 4 bases from V and 6 from J, leaving 13 bases between them. The CDR3 contains 13 residues. CDR3 DNA sequence: TGTGCCAGCAGCCAAGGTTGGCTGGATGGCTACACCTTC. Residues: CASSQGWLDGYTF.

This clone was found a few times. The CDR3 sequence: CASSEGASLYGYTF. The CDR3 coding sequence is TGTGCCAGCAGTGAAGGGGCGAGCCTCTATGGCTACACCTTC. The gene calls are TRBV2 and TRBJ1-2; no firm D call. The V end was cut by 1 base, the J end by 4 bases, with 10 bases between. Germline V gene sequence: CDR1 SNHLY, CDR2 FYNNEI. The CDR3 contains 14 residues. Drawing the rest from reference TRBV2 and TRBJ1-2, the complete variable domain is EPEVTQTPSHQVTQMGQEVILRCVPISNHLYFYWYRQILGQKVEFLVSFYNNEISEKSEIFDDQFSVERPDGSNFTLKIRSTKLEDSAMYFCASSEGASLYGYTFGSGTRLTVV.

The chain uses TRBV27 and TRBJ2-7; 7 bases are a match to TRBD1. J lost 0 bases, V lost 5 bases, and 4 bases had no gene match. Looked up from germline, CDR1 is MNHEY and CDR2 is SMNVEV (reference sequence). The CDR3 totals 14 residues. DNA of the CDR3: TGTGCCAGCAGTAAGACAGGGTTCTCCTACGAGCAGTACTTC. It yields the protein CASSKTGFSYEQYF.

This clone appeared a few times. The rearrangement uses TRBV7-8 and TRBJ2-3, with a weak D call TRBD1 (5 bases). V was pared by 5 bases and J by 4 bases, with 10 bases between. Germline CDR1 is SGHVS and CDR2 is FQNEAQ. CDR3 size: 13 residues. The DNA of the CDR3 is TGTGCCAGCAGCCGAAAGGGGTCAGATACGCAGTATTTT. Protein product: CASSRKGSDTQYF.

The CDR3 protein is CASSLVQGNYNEQFF. The CDR3 DNA reads as TGTGCCAGCAGCTTAGTTCAGGGCAACTACAATGAGCAGTTCTTC. The chain links TRBV7-9 to TRBJ2-1, with D perhaps matching TRBD1 (5 bases). Germline V gene data show CDR1 as SEHNR and CDR2 as FQNEAQ (reference sequence). This CDR3 is 15 amino acids long. The ends were cut back, 1 base at V and 3 bases at J, with 10 bases in the middle.

This clone appeared many times. The chain is built from TRBV2 and TRBJ2-1; D ambiguous. With 5 bases removed from V and 10 bases from J, the gap between germline ends came to 21 bases. The germline V gene has CDR1 SNHLY and CDR2 FYNNEI. This CDR3 has 15 residues. CDR3 residues: CASSLHSQSMREQFF. The CDR3 DNA is TGTGCCAGCAGTTTACATTCCCAATCTATGAGGGAGCAGTTCTTC.

The table lists this clone with many counts. The CDR3 sequence: CASSERATGGRDEQFF. The CDR3, as DNA: TGCGCCAGCAGCGAAAGGGCGACAGGGGGCAGGGATGAGCAGTTCTTC. The chain carries TRBV4-3 and TRBJ2-1; the match to TRBD1 covers 10 bases. In germline, CDR1 is LGHNA, CDR2 YSLEER. CDR3 length: 16 residues. The V and J ends lost 5 bases and 8 bases, in that order; junction bases with no gene match: 12.

About this clone itself: It may be a read error: a sequence one base away is much more abundant. The sample has other DNA sequences that encode this CDR3 too. The J gene is TRBJ2-6, the V gene TRBV5-1, with D hard to call. The CDR3 spans 13 residues. CDR1 and CDR2 from the germline V gene are SGHRS and YFSETQ. CDR3 region: CASRKSGANVLTF. In DNA form, the CDR3 reads TGTGCCAGCAGGAAATCTGGGGCCAACGTCCTGACTTTC.

This clone was counted only a few times. The J gene is TRBJ1-2, the V gene TRBV5-1; the D is unclear. The CDR3 covers 16 residues. V was clipped by 0 bases and J by 2 bases, with 14 bases between them. Germline V gives CDR1 SGHRS, CDR2 YFSETQ. This CDR3 is CASSLASRTGNYGYTF. DNA for the CDR3: TGCGCCAGCAGCTTGGCCAGTAGGACGGGGAACTATGGCTACACCTTC.

This clone was seen more than once but under ten times. The rearrangement links TRBV9 to TRBJ2-5, with a tentative D call TRBD1 (5 bases). The CDR3 is made up of 15 amino acids. Trimming cost V 0 bases and J 5 bases, with 14 bases left between them. Germline V gene data show CDR1 as SGDLS and CDR2 as YYNGEE. Here the CDR3 DNA reads TGTGCCAGCAGCGTAGATCAGGGCGTCCTGGAGACCCAGTACTTC. This translates into CASSVDQGVLETQYF.

The chain uses TRBV5-4 and TRBJ2-1; D ambiguous. Germline lookup yields CDR1 SGHNT and CDR2 YYREEE (reference sequence). The V end lost 4 bases, the J end lost 8 bases, and 19 bases lay between the germline ends. The CDR3 has 15 amino acids. CDR3 bases: TGTGCCAGCAGCGATCCGGGTCCCTCGGTATATGAGCAGTTCTTC. Its translation is CASSDPGPSVYEQFF.